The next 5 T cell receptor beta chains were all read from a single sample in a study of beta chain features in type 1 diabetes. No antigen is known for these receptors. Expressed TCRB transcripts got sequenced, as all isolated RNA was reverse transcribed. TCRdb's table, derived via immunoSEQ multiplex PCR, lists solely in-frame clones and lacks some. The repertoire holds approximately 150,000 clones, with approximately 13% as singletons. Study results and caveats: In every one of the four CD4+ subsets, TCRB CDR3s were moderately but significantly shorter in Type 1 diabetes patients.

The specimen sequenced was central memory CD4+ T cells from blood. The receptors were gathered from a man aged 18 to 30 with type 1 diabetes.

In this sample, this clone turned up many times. The CDR3: CASYGWTGELFF. The CDR3 DNA reads as TGTGCCAGCTACGGGTGGACCGGGGAGCTGTTTTTT. This chain uses TRBV5-6 with TRBJ2-2; D ambiguous. V lost 7 bases, J lost 5 bases, and 9 bases lay in between. The V gene's germline CDR1 is SGHDT and CDR2 YYEEEE. The CDR3 sequence is 12 residues long.

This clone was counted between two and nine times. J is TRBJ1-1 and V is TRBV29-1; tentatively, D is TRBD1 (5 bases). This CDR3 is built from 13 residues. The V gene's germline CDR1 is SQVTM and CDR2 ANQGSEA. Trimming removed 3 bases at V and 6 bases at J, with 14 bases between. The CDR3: CSVDSGRGAEAFF. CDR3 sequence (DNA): TGCAGCGTTGACTCAGGGAGAGGTGCTGAAGCTTTCTTT.

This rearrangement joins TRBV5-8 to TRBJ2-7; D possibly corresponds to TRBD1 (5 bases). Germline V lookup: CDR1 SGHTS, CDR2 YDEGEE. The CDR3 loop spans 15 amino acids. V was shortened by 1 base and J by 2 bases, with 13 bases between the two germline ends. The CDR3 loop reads CASSLIVSGPYEQYF. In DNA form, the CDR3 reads TGTGCCAGCAGCTTGATAGTGTCAGGGCCCTACGAGCAGTACTTC.

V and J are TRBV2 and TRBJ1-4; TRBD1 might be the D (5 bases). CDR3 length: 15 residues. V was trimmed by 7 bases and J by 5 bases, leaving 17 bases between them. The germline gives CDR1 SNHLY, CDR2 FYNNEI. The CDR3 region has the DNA TGTGCCAGCAAAAAACCTACAGGAGAAAATGAAAAACTGTTTTTT. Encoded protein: CASKKPTGENEKLFF.

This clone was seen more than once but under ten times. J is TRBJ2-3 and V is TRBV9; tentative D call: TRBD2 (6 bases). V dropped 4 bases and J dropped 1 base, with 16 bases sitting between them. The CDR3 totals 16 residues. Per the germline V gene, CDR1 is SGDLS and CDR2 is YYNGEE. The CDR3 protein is CASSTGPWGGTDTQYF. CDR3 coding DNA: TGTGCCAGCAGCACCGGGCCATGGGGGGGCACAGATACGCAGTATTTT.